A selection of T cell receptor beta chains follows, all from one sample in a study of post-analysis software for immune sequencing data. TCRdb reanalysed the PCR reads using MiXCR and keeps one entry per CDR3 protein. Here the sample spans fewer than 850,000 distinct CDR3 sequences, 25% to 30% being singletons. Sequences were obtained from blood. These receptors all come from a girl aged 10 to 17 with multiple sclerosis. The CDR3 runs from the conserved cysteine through the conserved F or W. A D gene is named only where the DNA matches it firmly. Expanded clones get a size class; other rows say once, few or many, or leave the size out.

d_call j_call clone_size v_call cdr3_nt cdr3_aa
NA TRBJ1-6 NA TRBV20-1 TGCAGTGCACGGGCCGGTCCCCTCTATAATTCACCCCTCCACTTT CSARAGPLYNSPLHF
TRBD2 TRBJ2-1 once TRBV28 TGTGCCAGTAGATTCCGGGAGGCGGGCGATGAGCAGTTCTTC CASRFREAGDEQFF
NA TRBJ1-2 NA TRBV19 TGTGCCAGTGGGCCATCAGGTGGAGGCTACACCTTC CASGPSGGGYTF
NA TRBJ2-7 few TRBV6-5 TGTGCCAGCAGTTCCAACAGGAAAGCACTGGGGGAGCAGTACTTC CASSSNRKALGEQYF
TRBD2 TRBJ2-3 NA TRBV3-1 TGTGCCAGCAGTCAGAGCGGGAGAGGTACAGATACGCAGTATTTT CASSQSGRGTDTQYF
NA TRBJ1-4 NA TRBV5-5 TGTGCCAGCAGCTTGGGTTGGAGCCTGGGAGAAAAACTGTTTTTT CASSLGWSLGEKLFF
NA TRBJ2-1 many TRBV6-2/TRBV6-3 TGTGCCAGCAGGATCGGAGGGCCCCCATCTAATGAGCAGTTCTTC CASRIGGPPSNEQFF
NA TRBJ1-2 NA TRBV7-2 TGTGCCAGCAGCTTAGCGTTAGAACAGGGAGGCTATGGCTACACCTTC CASSLALEQGGYGYTF
NA TRBJ2-5 NA TRBV6-5 TGTGCCAGCAGCAGCGCGCTGCGCCGGGGAGAGACCCAGTACTTC CASSSALRRGETQYF
NA TRBJ2-5 NA TRBV20-1 TGCAGTTCAGGGGAAGGGGCCGGAGAGACCCAGTACTTC CSSGEGAGETQYF
TRBD1 TRBJ2-1 NA TRBV7-2 TGTGCCAGCAGCTTAGCAGCAGGGGGATGGTACAATGAGCAGTTCTTC CASSLAAGGWYNEQFF
TRBD2 TRBJ2-3 NA TRBV5-1 TGCGCCAGCAGCTTGGCCGTTGCTAGCGGGATCTATGGAGATACGCAGTATTTT CASSLAVASGIYGDTQYF
TRBD2 TRBJ2-3 few TRBV7-2 TGTGCCAGCAGCTACAGACTAGGGGGGACTAGCGGGGGGAGCACAGATACGCAGTATTTT CASSYRLGGTSGGSTDTQYF